This T cell receptor beta chain was identified in a study of graft-versus-host responses after intestinal transplantation. This CDR3 spans 18 amino acids. Germline lookup yields CDR1 MGHRA and CDR2 YSYEKL. V shed 0 bases, J shed 0 bases, and the junction held 8 bases outside the gene matches. A word on this clone: Its antigen is as yet unknown.

Generated by immunoSEQ multiplex PCR, the TCRdb table keeps only in-frame clones and is missing some. The sample has about 50,000 clones, around nine tenths seen once. The chain couples TRBV4-1 to TRBJ2-1; TRBD1 aligns across 7 bases. Here the sequenced sample was unstimulated CD4+ T cells sorted from spleen or lymph node cells, taken before transplant. This sequence originates from a human donor who was the organ donor for an intestinal transplant. The CDR3 loop is CASSQEGTARISYNEQFF. For the CDR3, the DNA is TGCGCCAGCAGCCAAGAGGGGACAGCGAGAATCTCCTACAATGAGCAGTTCTTC.